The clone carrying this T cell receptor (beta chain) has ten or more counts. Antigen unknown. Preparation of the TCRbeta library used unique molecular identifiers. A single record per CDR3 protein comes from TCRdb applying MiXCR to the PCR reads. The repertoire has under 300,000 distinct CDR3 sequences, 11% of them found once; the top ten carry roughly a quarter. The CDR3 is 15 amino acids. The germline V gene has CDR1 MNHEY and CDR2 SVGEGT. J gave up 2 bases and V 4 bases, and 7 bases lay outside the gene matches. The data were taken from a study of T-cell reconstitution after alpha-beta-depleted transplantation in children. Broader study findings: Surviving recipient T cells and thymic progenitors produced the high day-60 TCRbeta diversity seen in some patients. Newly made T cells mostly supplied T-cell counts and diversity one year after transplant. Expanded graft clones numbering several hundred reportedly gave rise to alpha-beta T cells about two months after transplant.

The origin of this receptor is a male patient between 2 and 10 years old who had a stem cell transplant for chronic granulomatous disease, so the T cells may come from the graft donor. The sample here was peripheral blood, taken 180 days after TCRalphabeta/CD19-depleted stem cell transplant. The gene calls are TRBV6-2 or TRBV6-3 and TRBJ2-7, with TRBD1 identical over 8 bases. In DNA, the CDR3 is TGTGCCAGCAGTTCACCACCGACAGGGGCCTACGAGCAGTACTTC. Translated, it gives CASSSPPTGAYEQYF.